This TCR beta chain derives from a study of T-cell memory formation after mild COVID-19 (dated by TCRdb to the early 2020s). Context from the whole study: Most TCR sequence clusters were specific to one of the two donors. In a couple of donors, T-cell clones that expanded and contracted after mild COVID-19 were followed by sequencing TCRalpha and TCRbeta repertoires longitudinally. Two young, previously healthy adult volunteers, one female and one male, were included in the cohort.

Ten or more counts support this clonotype. The antigen it binds to is not known. Per-base quality was not reported, and no clone a single base away is much larger than it. PBMCs were isolated by Ficoll-Paque density gradient centrifugation. V is cut by 4 bases and J by 9 bases, and the space between the germline ends is 10 bases. The CDR3 sequence holds 13 residues, the cysteine and phenylalanine included. The read is trimmed to its CDR3 DNA, 39 bases read in frame from base 1. Taken from the germline V gene, the CDR1 and CDR2 loops are KGHSH and LQKENI. What the study reported, not specific to this receptor: Only a couple of mild cases were covered in the study, and larger cohorts including severe cases with pre-infection samples were considered necessary. Contracting CD4+ clones were found mainly in CM and EM memory subsets, while CD8+ clones were enriched in EMRA. Balanced CD4/CD8 phenotypes were observed for clones contracting from day 15 to 85, whereas a bias towards CD4+ was observed for a second wave of clones expanding from day 15 to 37. The detection of some responding clones in pre-infection memory suggests that pre-existing cross-reactive memory T cells joined the SARS-CoV-2 response. SARS-CoV-2 specificity of the second-wave clones peaking on day 37 was not confirmed.

Data came from an Illumina NovaSeq 6000. TCRalpha and TCRbeta cDNA libraries were constructed by 5'RACE with constant-segment primers, with sample barcodes and unique molecular identifiers being introduced. RNA was extracted from every sample with Trizol reagent. Amplification of the libraries took two PCR steps, and the second step added a second sample barcode plus Illumina TruSeq adapters. Sequencing of libraries was performed on an Illumina NovaSeq with 2 x 150 bp paired-end reads. Per the original workflow: Reads were demultiplexed and collapsed into UMI-guided consensus sequences with migec v1.2.7. Using mixcr v2.1.11, UMI consensuses were aligned to TRA and TRB V and J templates and then assembled into clonotypes. A clonotype was counted as expanded or contracted only when both edgeR and NoisET called the clonotype significant, with the noise models trained on biological replicates. edgeR calls used a false discovery rate-adjusted p below 0.01 and a log2 fold-change threshold of 1. PCA with hierarchical clustering of max-normalized trajectories of the 1000 most abundant clonotypes was used as exploratory dynamics analysis. Separately sequenced CD4+ and CD8+ repertoires were used to assign a CD4 or CD8 phenotype to each responding clone. TCRdb cleaned the public reads at Q25 with fastp, built clones with MiXCR and kept in-frame beta chains. Duplicate CDR3 protein sequences are folded into a single record with the most common DNA and genes. The V and J calls, along with clone size, are taken from TCRdb and not from the paper's own processing. This sample holds fewer than 30,000 distinct CDR3 sequences; approximately 12% were observed only once. The ten largest clones take up approximately 14% of the sample.

The chain is made from TRBV18 and TRBJ1-6; the D segment cannot be called with confidence. The TCR originated in an adult woman who had mild COVID-19 (a few samples of this study predate the infection). The sample titles of this study are shuffled in the database, so cell type and time point are left out; the donor was told from shared clones. Sequencing was performed on PBMCs or a T cell subset sorted from them (not recorded which). The nucleotide sequence is given as TGTGCCAGCTCACTTGAGGGCCGTTCACCCCTCCACTTT. This encodes CASSLEGRSPLHF.